These 13 T cell receptor beta chains were all obtained from the same sample, sequenced in a study of T-cell reconstitution after alpha-beta-depleted transplantation in children. Preparation of the TCRbeta library involved a method that used unique molecular identifiers. From the PCR reads, TCRdb called clonotypes with MiXCR, one entry per CDR3 protein. This table holds hundreds of thousands of distinct CDR3 sequences, about an eighth found once. This specimen consisted of PBMCs, obtained before TCRalphabeta/CD19-depleted stem cell transplant. The receptor set was obtained from a girl between 2 and 10 years old with congenital amegakaryocytic thrombocytopenia, due to receive a stem cell transplant.

Many counts were recorded for this clonotype. The chain carries TRBV5-6 and TRBJ2-1; D possibly corresponds to TRBD2 (6 bases). Germline loops: CDR1 SGHDT, CDR2 YYEEEE. V was clipped by 0 bases and J by 9 bases, with 13 bases between them. CDR3 size: 14 residues. This CDR3 is CASSLAGAFGEQFF. Written as DNA, the CDR3 is TGTGCCAGCAGCTTGGCGGGAGCCTTTGGTGAGCAGTTCTTC. Together with reference TRBV5-6 and TRBJ2-1, the CDR3 gives the full variable domain: DAGVTQSPTHLIKTRGQQVTLRCSPKSGHDTVSWYQQALGQGPQFIFQYYEEEERQRGNFPDRFSGHQFPNYSSELNVNALLLGDSALYLCASSLAGAFGEQFFGPGTRLTVL.

Many counts were recorded for this clonotype. This sequence joins TRBV7-9 and TRBJ2-1; 7 bases are shared with TRBD2. V trimming: 4 bases; J trimming: 6 bases; junction bases outside the gene matches: 9. This CDR3 has 15 residues. Germline-derived CDR1 and CDR2 are SEHNR and FQNEAQ (reference sequence). The CDR3 DNA reads as TGTGCCAGCAGCTCCCTCGCGGGAGTCTTCAATGAGCAGTTCTTC. Protein product: CASSSLAGVFNEQFF.

This clonotype came up many times. The genes are TRBV12-3 or TRBV12-4 and TRBJ1-2, with D possibly being TRBD1 (6 bases). V was pared by 5 bases and J by 3 bases, with 19 bases between. This CDR3 region has 16 residues. The CDR3 spells CASSTTLGGRDYGYTF. The CDR3 DNA is TGTGCCAGCAGTACCACCCTGGGGGGGCGTGACTATGGCTACACCTTC.

The chain has TRBV29-1 and TRBJ2-5; 11 positions agree with TRBD2. This CDR3 has 19 residues. The germline V gene encodes CDR1 SQVTM and CDR2 ANQGSEA. The J segment lost 1 base and the V segment lost 1 base, leaving 14 bases of the junction unmatched. DNA for the CDR3: TGCAGCGTTGAAGTGGGGGACAGGTTACTAGCGGGAGTCCAAGAGACCCAGTACTTC. Protein sequence: CSVEVGDRLLAGVQETQYF. The entire variable domain, with the rest obtained from reference TRBV29-1 and TRBJ2-5, is as follows: SAVISQKPSRDICQRGTSLTIQCQVDSQVTMMFWYRQQPGQSLTLIATANQGSEATYESGFVIDKFPISRPNLTFSTLTVSNMSPEDSSIYLCSVEVGDRLLAGVQETQYFGPGTRLLVL.

This clonotype was observed at least ten times. CDR3 region: CASSLPGDTEAFF. CDR3 nucleotide sequence: TGCGCCAGCAGCTTGCCAGGGGACACTGAAGCTTTCTTT. The chain couples TRBV5-1 to TRBJ1-1; tentatively, D is TRBD1 (6 bases). This CDR3 contains 13 residues. Germline V gene data show CDR1 as SGHRS and CDR2 as YFSETQ. The ends were cut back, 1 base at V and 3 bases at J, with 7 bases in the middle.

This chain links TRBV7-9 with TRBJ2-3, with no clear D. The V gene lost 5 bases and the J gene lost 0 bases, with 12 bases spanning the gap. The CDR3 has 15 amino acids. The germline CDR1 and CDR2 sequences are SEHNR and FQNEAQ (reference sequence). CDR3: CASSLDLDSTDTQYF. The DNA of the CDR3 is TGTGCCAGCAGCCTAGATTTGGATAGCACAGATACGCAGTATTTT.

The chain couples TRBV20-1 to TRBJ2-5, with a possible D match to TRBD1 (5 bases). V was shortened by 5 bases and J by 2 bases, with 15 bases between the two germline ends. This CDR3 has 14 residues. CDR1 and CDR2 from the germline V gene are DFQATT and SNEGSKA (reference sequence). This CDR3 is CSAGRRQIQETQYF. As DNA, the CDR3 is TGCAGTGCTGGCCGAAGACAGATTCAAGAGACCCAGTACTTC.

The chain has TRBV3-1 and TRBJ2-7, with D perhaps TRBD2 (6 bases). Germline values: CDR1 LGHDT, CDR2 YNNKEL (reference sequence). V dropped 1 base and J dropped 3 bases, with 13 bases sitting between them. CDR3 length: 15 residues. CDR3 DNA sequence: TGTGCCAGCAGCCAAGGGAGGGACCCCTACTACGAGCAGTACTTC. This encodes CASSQGRDPYYEQYF.

A few counts support this clonotype. The chain uses TRBV12-3 or TRBV12-4 and TRBJ2-1; D uncertain. The CDR3 consists of 17 residues. Trimming took 6 bases from V and 1 from J, leaving 19 bases between them. The CDR3 reads CASSPPKVMPSYNEQFF. CDR3 bases: TGTGCCAGCAGCCCCCCCAAGGTGATGCCGTCCTACAATGAGCAGTTCTTC.

In its sample, this clonotype was seen many times. The chain links TRBV12-3 or TRBV12-4 to TRBJ2-7; 10 bases match TRBD2. Trimming removed 5 bases from V and 6 bases from J; junction bases left unmatched: 7. CDR3 length equals 14 residues. The CDR3 is CASSTSGEGSEQYF. The CDR3 DNA sequence: TGTGCCAGCAGTACTAGCGGGGAAGGATCCGAGCAGTACTTC.

This chain connects TRBV18 to TRBJ1-1, with D uncertain. The CDR3 extends over 14 amino acids. V lost 3 bases to trimming and J lost 1 base, with 9 bases between them. The V gene's germline CDR1 is KGHSH and CDR2 LQKENI. CDR3 protein: CASSPWFANTEAFF. In DNA, the CDR3 is TGTGCCAGCTCACCGTGGTTTGCGAACACTGAAGCTTTCTTT.

This clonotype was detected many times. The chain couples TRBV5-1 to TRBJ1-2; D gene ambiguous. V was shortened by 0 bases and J by 8 bases, with 11 bases between the two germline ends. Per germline, CDR1 SGHRS and CDR2 YFSETQ. There are 13 residues in the CDR3. CDR3 nucleotide sequence: TGCGCCAGCAGCTTGGTTGAAGTAGAGGGCTACACCTTC. The encoded protein is CASSLVEVEGYTF.

Comment on this clonotype: A much larger clone sits a single nucleotide away, making a read error possible. V is TRBV20-1 and J is TRBJ1-2; no clear D. Germline values: CDR1 DFQATT, CDR2 SNEGSKA (reference sequence). Deletions cut 7 bases from V and 0 bases from J, with 12 bases between. There are 13 residues in the CDR3. CDR3 residues: CSVSGLANYGYTF. The CDR3, as DNA: TGCAGTGTTAGCGGACTAGCTAACTATGGCTACACCTTC.